The entry below describes one T cell receptor beta chain. Followed over time, Seattle patients had been enrolled while infection was active. Study processing details: Cell counts per sample came from amplifying reference gene primers. Produced via immunoSEQ multiplex PCR; TCRdb's table is partial and in-frame only. The DNA was the basis for D and trimming; V, J and clone size are from that table. The sample holds a few hundred thousand clones, almost 90% seen once. This specimen comes from a study of blood T cell repertoires in COVID-19. Whole-study context: Researchers got acute and convalescent COVID-19 samples from the United States, Italy and Spain. PBMCs, B-cell-depleted T cells, or T cells provided the cDNA or gDNA that made up the material.

This CDR3 spans 14 amino acids. Per the germline V gene, CDR1 is SGHTA and CDR2 is FQGTGA. V was shortened by 1 base and J by 5 bases, with 11 bases between the two germline ends. The source of this sequence is a woman in her thirties or forties with COVID-19, enrolled during active disease. The chain carries TRBV7-3 and TRBJ2-5; D gene ambiguous. Material for sequencing was peripheral blood. CDR3 DNA: TGTGCCAGCAGCTTAAGGCCTTCTTTGGAGACCCAGTACTTC. Translated: CASSLRPSLETQYF. Drawing the rest from reference TRBV7-3 and TRBJ2-5, the complete variable domain is GAGVSQTPSNKVTEKGKYVELRCDPISGHTALYWYRQSLGQGPEFLIYFQGTGAADDSGLPNDRFFAVRPEGSVSTLKIQRTERGDSAVYLCASSLRPSLETQYFGPGTRLLVL.